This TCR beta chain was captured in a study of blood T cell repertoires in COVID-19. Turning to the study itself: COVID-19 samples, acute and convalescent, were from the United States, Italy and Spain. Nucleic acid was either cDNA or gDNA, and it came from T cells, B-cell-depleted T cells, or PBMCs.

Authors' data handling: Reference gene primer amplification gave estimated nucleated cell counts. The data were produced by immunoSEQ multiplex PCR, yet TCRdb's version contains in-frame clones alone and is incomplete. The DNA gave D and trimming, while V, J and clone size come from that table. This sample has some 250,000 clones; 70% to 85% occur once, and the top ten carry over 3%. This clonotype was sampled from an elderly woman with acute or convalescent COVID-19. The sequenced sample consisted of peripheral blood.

Written as DNA, the CDR3 is TGTGCCAGCAGTGAAGCGATCGGGGAAGTAAATTCACCCCTCCACTTT. It yields the protein CASSEAIGEVNSPLHF. V and J are TRBV6-1 and TRBJ1-6; no definite D call. CDR1 is MNHNS, CDR2 SASEGT, per germline. Trimming cost V 0 bases and J 7 bases, with 13 bases left between them. The CDR3 extends over 16 amino acids.